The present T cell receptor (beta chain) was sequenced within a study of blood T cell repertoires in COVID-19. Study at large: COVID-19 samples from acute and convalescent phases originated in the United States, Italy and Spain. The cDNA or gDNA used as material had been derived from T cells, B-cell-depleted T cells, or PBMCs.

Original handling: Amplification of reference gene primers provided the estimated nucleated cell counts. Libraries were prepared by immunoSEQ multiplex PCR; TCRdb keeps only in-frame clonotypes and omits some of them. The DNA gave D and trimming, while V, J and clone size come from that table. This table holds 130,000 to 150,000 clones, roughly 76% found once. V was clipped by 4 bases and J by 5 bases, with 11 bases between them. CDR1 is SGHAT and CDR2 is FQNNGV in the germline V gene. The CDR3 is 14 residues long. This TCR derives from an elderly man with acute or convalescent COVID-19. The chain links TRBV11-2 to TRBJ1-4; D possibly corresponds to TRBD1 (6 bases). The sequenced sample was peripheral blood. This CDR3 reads CASSSGALNEKLFF. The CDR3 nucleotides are TGTGCCAGCAGCTCAGGGGCCCTAAATGAAAAACTGTTTTTT.